These 23 T cell receptor beta chains share one sample of origin, sequenced in a study of blood T cell repertoires in COVID-19 (TCRdb year 2020). Library construction relied on the immunoSEQ multiplex PCR assay. Sourced from immuneACCESS, this table was stored by TCRdb with only in-frame sequences that have V and J called. A share of the clones is absent; for the studies checked, an unresolved V gene accounts for under half, and the remainder has no known explanation. In this sample the table shows some 300,000 clones, roughly nine tenths of which occur a single time. In total, the top ten clones hold approximately 2.9% of the sample. Sequenced input: PBMCs or T cells enriched from blood (not recorded which). Source of these receptors: a woman in her fifties or sixties who had been exposed to COVID-19.

The chain employs TRBV19 and TRBJ2-7; 7 bases align to TRBD1. This CDR3 has 14 residues. The V gene end was trimmed by 4 bases and the J gene end by 6 bases; junction bases not matched to a gene: 9. CDR1 and CDR2 from the germline V gene are LNHDA and SQIVND (reference sequence). CDR3 sequence reads: CASSNQGTALEQYF. The CDR3 DNA follows: TGTGCCAGTAGTAACCAAGGGACAGCACTCGAGCAGTACTTC.

The chain recombines TRBV27 with TRBJ2-3; 14 bases are a match to TRBD2. Germline assignment: CDR1 MNHEY and CDR2 SMNVEV (reference sequence). After removal of 4 bases from V and 5 bases from J, the junction contained 8 bases not matched to a gene. CDR3 length: 17 residues. The CDR3 spells CASSSWTSGGPGDTQYF. The CDR3 DNA sequence: TGTGCCAGCAGTTCATGGACTAGCGGGGGGCCGGGAGATACGCAGTATTTT.

This clone came up once. The chain couples TRBV27 to TRBJ1-6; unclear D gene. V was clipped by 6 bases and J by 8 bases, with 17 bases between them. The germline V gene encodes CDR1 MNHEY and CDR2 SMNVEV (reference sequence). The length of the CDR3 is 15 residues. CDR3 loop: CASSPDSGRDSPLHF. CDR3 in DNA: TGTGCCAGCAGCCCGGACTCCGGGAGAGATTCACCCCTCCACTTT.

The chain recombines TRBV9 with TRBJ1-4, with TRBD1 matching over 8 bases. The CDR3 contains 17 residues. The V segment lost 3 bases and the J segment 8 bases; nucleotides outside the gene matches: 15. CDR1 is SGDLS and CDR2 is YYNGEE in the germline V gene. CDR3 coding DNA: TGTGCCAGCAGCGCCCACAAAGGGGGGACAGGCTGGGAAAAACTGTTTTTT. Its translation is CASSAHKGGTGWEKLFF.

V is TRBV14 and J is TRBJ2-1; TRBD2 matches 13 bases. In germline, CDR1 is SGHDN, CDR2 FVKESK. This CDR3 region has 15 residues. V shed 6 bases and J 6 bases; nucleotides not matched to a gene: 5. Written as DNA, the CDR3 is TGTGCCAGCAGACCTACTAGCGGGGGGGCCAATGAGCAGTTCTTC. This encodes CASRPTSGGANEQFF.

The gene calls are TRBV7-9 and TRBJ1-3; D might be TRBD1 (5 bases). Germline CDR1 is SEHNR and CDR2 is FQNEAQ (reference sequence). Trimming pared 6 bases from V and 3 bases from J, leaving 12 bases between. This CDR3 region has 14 residues. CDR3 in DNA: TGTGCCAGCAGGCTGAAGGGGATTGGAAACACCATATATTTT. Its translation: CASRLKGIGNTIYF.

This chain links TRBV5-4 with TRBJ2-3; TRBD2 aligns across 13 bases. The junction had 10 bases not matched to a gene; V was cut back by 7 bases and J by 2 bases. The CDR3 spans 17 residues. CDR1 is SGHNT, CDR2 YYREEE, per germline (reference sequence). The CDR3 DNA is TGTGCCAGCTACTTTTGGACTAGCGGGGGAGTCACAGATACGCAGTATTTT. Amino acids: CASYFWTSGGVTDTQYF.

The chain recombines TRBV28 with TRBJ1-5, with 9 bases that match TRBD1. Germline V gene sequence: CDR1 MDHEN, CDR2 SYDVKM. The CDR3 is 19 residues long. Losses at the gene ends were 2 bases for V and 1 base for J; bases not matched to a gene: 12. The CDR3 protein is CASSLGTGWGRSSNQPQHF. CDR3 coding DNA: TGTGCCAGCAGTTTAGGGACAGGGTGGGGGAGGTCAAGCAATCAGCCCCAGCATTTT.

This chain links TRBV5-5 with TRBJ1-6; a possible D gene is TRBD1 (5 bases). Trimming stripped 1 base from V and 10 bases from J, with 12 bases between. CDR1 and CDR2 from the germline V gene are SGHKS and YYEKEE (reference sequence). The CDR3 runs to 14 residues. DNA of the CDR3: TGTGCCAGCAGCTTGTCCAGGGAGGGATCACCCCTCCACTTT. Translating it yields CASSLSREGSPLHF. Based on the CDR3 plus reference TRBV5-5 and TRBJ1-6, the full variable domain is DAGVTQSPTHLIKTRGQQVTLRCSPISGHKSVSWYQQVLGQGPQFIFQYYEKEERGRGNFPDRFSARQFPNYSSELNVNALLLGDSALYLCASSLSREGSPLHFGNGTRLTVT.

The rearrangement links TRBV18 to TRBJ2-7; D possibly corresponds to TRBD1 (6 bases). The V and J ends lost 3 bases and 1 base respectively, with 13 bases between them. Germline-derived CDR1 and CDR2 are KGHSH and LQKENI. The CDR3 contains 15 residues. CDR3 coding DNA: TGTGCCAGCTCACCCTGGACAGCGACGTCCTACGAGCAGTACTTC. Translated, it gives CASSPWTATSYEQYF.

J is TRBJ2-3 and V is TRBV9, with TRBD1 matching 7 bases. This CDR3 has 16 residues. CDR1 is SGDLS, CDR2 YYNGEE, per germline. Trimming took 0 bases from V and 8 from J; bases not matched to a gene: 12. CDR3 nucleotide sequence: TGTGCCAGCAGCGTAGCCGAGACAGGGATGTTTGGTACGCAGTATTTT. It is translated as CASSVAETGMFGTQYF.

This rearrangement joins TRBV28 to TRBJ1-1; no reliable D call. From germline, CDR1 is MDHEN and CDR2 SYDVKM. V lost 3 bases and J lost 1, with 12 bases in between. The CDR3 extends over 15 amino acids. The CDR3, as DNA: TGTGCCAGCAGTTTGCGGTGGTCGGGGAACACTGAAGCTTTCTTT. This sequence encodes CASSLRWSGNTEAFF.

The V call is TRBV4-1, the J call TRBJ2-1; 11 bases are shared with TRBD2. The CDR3 runs 15 residues. Trimming cost V 6 bases and J 7 bases; bases outside gene matches: 8. Germline assignment: CDR1 MGHRA and CDR2 YSYEKL. The CDR3 DNA is TGCGCCAGCAGACTACTAGCGGGGGTTCGGAATGAGCAGTTCTTC. This sequence encodes CASRLLAGVRNEQFF.

The chain carries TRBV28 and TRBJ1-2; 8 nucleotides line up with TRBD1. Trimming at V came to 11 bases and at J to 0 bases, leaving 17 bases not matched to a gene. The germline gives CDR1 MDHEN, CDR2 SYDVKM. The CDR3 length is 17 residues. The CDR3 loop reads CASLPGAGGGTNYGYTF. The CDR3 region has the DNA TGTGCCTCCTTACCCGGGGCAGGGGGCGGGACTAACTATGGCTACACCTTC.

The chain uses TRBV3-1 (or the pseudogene TRBV3-2) and TRBJ2-7; D is perhaps TRBD1 (6 bases). The CDR3 is 14 amino acids. The germline V gene has CDR1 LGHDT and CDR2 YNNKEL (reference sequence). Trimming took 1 base from V and 1 from J, leaving 8 bases between them. The CDR3 protein is CASSQAGQSYEQYF. CDR3 nucleotides: TGTGCCAGCAGCCAAGCTGGACAGTCCTACGAGCAGTACTTC.

The rearrangement uses TRBV5-1 and TRBJ1-4, with 9 bases fitting TRBD1. V shed 4 bases, J shed 8 bases, and the junction held 9 bases outside the gene matches. CDR1 is SGHRS, CDR2 YFSETQ, per germline. The CDR3 runs to 15 residues. The CDR3 sequence: CASSAQGATAEKLFF. The CDR3 DNA follows: TGCGCCAGCAGCGCACAGGGGGCGACGGCGGAAAAACTGTTTTTT. Drawing the rest from reference TRBV5-1 and TRBJ1-4, the complete variable domain is KAGVTQTPRYLIKTRGQQVTLSCSPISGHRSVSWYQQTPGQGLQFLFEYFSETQRNKGNFPGRFSGRQFSNSRSEMNVSTLELGDSALYLCASSAQGATAEKLFFGSGTQLSVL.

Only a few counts were recorded for this clone. This chain connects TRBV27 to TRBJ2-7, with 9 bases aligning to TRBD1. V gave up 5 bases and J gave up 5 bases; unmatched junction bases: 7. CDR3 size: 14 residues. The germline gives CDR1 MNHEY, CDR2 SMNVEV (reference sequence). In DNA form, the CDR3 reads TGTGCCAGCAGTCTGGGACAGGGCAAAAACGAGCAGTACTTC. Protein: CASSLGQGKNEQYF.

The chain couples TRBV5-4 to TRBJ2-7, with a tentative D call TRBD2 (5 bases). Germline lookup yields CDR1 SGHNT and CDR2 YYREEE (reference sequence). The length of the CDR3 is 12 residues. The V gene lost 4 bases and the J gene lost 6 bases, with 11 bases spanning the gap. CDR3 sequence reads: CASSLPLGEQYF. The CDR3 nucleotides read TGTGCCAGCAGCCTGCCACTAGGCGAGCAGTACTTC.

The V gene is TRBV3-1 (or the pseudogene TRBV3-2), the J gene TRBJ2-7; the match to TRBD2 covers 9 bases. Germline V gene data show CDR1 as LGHDT and CDR2 as YNNKEL (reference sequence). The length of the CDR3 is 16 residues. After removal of 3 bases from V and 0 bases from J, the junction contained 6 bases not matched to a gene. The DNA of the CDR3 is TGTGCCAGCAGCCAGCTAGCGGGGAAATACTCCTACGAGCAGTACTTC. Its translation: CASSQLAGKYSYEQYF.

This clone was observed a few times. This chain uses TRBV7-9 with TRBJ2-2, with 7 bases that match TRBD1. The CDR3 contains 14 residues. V shed 7 bases and J 5 bases; nucleotides not matched to a gene: 7. CDR1 SEHNR and CDR2 FQNEAQ come from the germline V gene (reference sequence). CDR3 region: CASKFGTETGELFF. In DNA form, the CDR3 reads TGTGCCAGCAAATTCGGGACAGAGACCGGGGAGCTGTTTTTT.

V usage is TRBV7-2 and J usage is TRBJ2-7, with TRBD2 matching 12 bases. With 5 bases clipped from V and 9 bases from J, the junction kept 17 bases outside the gene matches. The length of the CDR3 is 17 residues. Germline values: CDR1 SGHTA, CDR2 FQGNSA. The CDR3 DNA sequence: TGTGCCAGCAGCGGACTGACTAGCGGGGGCCCTCTTGACGTGCAGTACTTC. It translates to CASSGLTSGGPLDVQYF.

J is TRBJ1-5 and V is TRBV24-1; D not certain. Germline V lookup: CDR1 KGHDR, CDR2 SFDVKD. The CDR3 has 16 residues. V was shortened by 7 bases and J by 0 bases, with 15 bases between the two germline ends. The CDR3 loop reads CATSGGPTYSNQPQHF. For the CDR3, the DNA is TGTGCCACCAGCGGAGGGCCGACTTATAGCAATCAGCCCCAGCATTTT.

This clone turned up a few times. The rearrangement uses TRBV4-1 and TRBJ1-5, with D unclear. This CDR3 has 13 residues. The V end was cut by 5 bases, the J end by 5 bases, with 10 bases between. Germline V gene data show CDR1 as MGHRA and CDR2 as YSYEKL. CDR3 amino acids: CASSEHMDQPQHF. The CDR3 DNA reads as TGCGCCAGCAGCGAACACATGGATCAGCCCCAGCATTTT.